Sequencing of this T cell receptor beta chain was carried out in a study of T-cell memory formation after mild COVID-19. TCRdb re-called the 5' RACE reads with MiXCR, one entry per CDR3 protein. The sample includes roughly 610,000 distinct CDR3 sequences, roughly 17% of them seen just once. V was trimmed by 5 bases and J by 0 bases, leaving 11 bases between them. CDR1 is SGHTA, CDR2 FQGTGA, per germline. The CDR3 extends over 15 amino acids. Sequences were obtained from PBMCs or a T cell subset sorted from them (not recorded which). The sequence came from an adult woman who had mild COVID-19 (a few samples of this study predate the infection). Cell type and time point are not known. The J gene is TRBJ2-1, the V gene TRBV7-3; possibly TRBD1 for D (5 bases). The CDR3 DNA follows: TGTGCCAGCAGCGCGGAAACAGGCTCCTACAATGAGCAGTTCTTC. It is translated as CASSAETGSYNEQFF. The full variable domain, with the rest looked up from reference TRBV7-3 and TRBJ2-1, is GAGVSQTPSNKVTEKGKYVELRCDPISGHTALYWYRQSLGQGPEFLIYFQGTGAADDSGLPNDRFFAVRPEGSVSTLKIQRTERGDSAVYLCASSAETGSYNEQFFGPGTRLTVL.